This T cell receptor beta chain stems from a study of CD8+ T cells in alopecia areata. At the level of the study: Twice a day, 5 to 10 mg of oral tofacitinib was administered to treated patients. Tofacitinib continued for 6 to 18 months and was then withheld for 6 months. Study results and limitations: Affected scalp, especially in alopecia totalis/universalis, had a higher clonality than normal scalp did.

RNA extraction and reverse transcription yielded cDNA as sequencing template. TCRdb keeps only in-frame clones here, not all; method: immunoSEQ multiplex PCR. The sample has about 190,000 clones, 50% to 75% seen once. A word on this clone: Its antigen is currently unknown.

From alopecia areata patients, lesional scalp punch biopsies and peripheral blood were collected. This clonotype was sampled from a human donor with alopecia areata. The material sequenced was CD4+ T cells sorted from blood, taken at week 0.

CDR3 sequence reads: CARGSRDGYTF. The CDR3 nucleotides are TGTGCCAGGGGGTCCAGGGATGGCTACACCTTC. The chain is built from TRBV6-1 and TRBJ1-2; D is perhaps TRBD1 (5 bases). With 9 bases removed from V and 6 bases from J, the gap between germline ends came to 11 bases. The length of the CDR3 is 11 residues. Germline CDR1 and CDR2: MNHNS and SASEGT.